A single T cell receptor beta chain is shown here with its context. Methods used by the authors: Quantification of nucleated cells was approximated via reference gene primer amplification. The assay was immunoSEQ multiplex PCR, and TCRdb's table has in-frame clones only and misses some. D and trimming were read from the DNA, whereas the V and J calls and clone size are those reported in that table. The sample records about 160,000 clones, about 74% being singletons. Unmatched junction bases numbered 3, after V lost 5 bases and J lost 2 bases. The germline gives CDR1 SGHTA, CDR2 FQGTGA. This CDR3 contains 15 residues. The sample comes from a study of blood T cell repertoires in COVID-19. Study information: Sources were T cells, B-cell-depleted T cells, or PBMCs; the material itself was cDNA or gDNA.

Material: peripheral blood. This clonotype originated in a man in his sixties with acute or convalescent COVID-19. V usage is TRBV7-3 and J usage is TRBJ2-2, with 9 positions matching TRBD2. The CDR3, as DNA: TGTGCCAGCAGCCCGGGACTAGCAAACACCGGGGAGCTGTTTTTT. Translated, it gives CASSPGLANTGELFF.